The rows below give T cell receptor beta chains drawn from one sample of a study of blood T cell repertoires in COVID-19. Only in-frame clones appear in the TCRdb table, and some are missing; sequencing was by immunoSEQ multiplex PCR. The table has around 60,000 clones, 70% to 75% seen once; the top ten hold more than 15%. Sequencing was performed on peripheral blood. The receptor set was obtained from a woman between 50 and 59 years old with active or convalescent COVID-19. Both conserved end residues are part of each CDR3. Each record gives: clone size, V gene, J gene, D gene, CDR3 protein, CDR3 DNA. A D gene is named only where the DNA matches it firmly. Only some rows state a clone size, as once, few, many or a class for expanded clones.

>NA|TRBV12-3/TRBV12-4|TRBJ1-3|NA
CASSLARGNTIYF
TGTGCCAGCAGTTTAGCCCGTGGAAACACCATATATTTT
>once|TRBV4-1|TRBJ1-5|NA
CASSRGPGNQPQHF
TGCGCCAGCAGCCGAGGACCGGGGAATCAGCCCCAGCATTTT
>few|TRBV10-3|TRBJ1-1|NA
CASRTRTAHEAFF
TGTGCCAGCCGAACTCGGACTGCTCATGAAGCTTTCTTT
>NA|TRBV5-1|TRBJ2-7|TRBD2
CASSPLAGKPGEQYF
TGCGCCAGCAGCCCCCTAGCGGGAAAACCGGGGGAGCAGTACTTC
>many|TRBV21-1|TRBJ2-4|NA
CASRLGEREAQGAKNIQYF
TGTGCCAGCAGACTGGGGGAGCGGGAGGCCCAAGGAGCCAAAAACATTCAGTACTTC
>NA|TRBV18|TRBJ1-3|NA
CASSPADGGSGNTIYF
TGTGCCAGCTCTCCCGCCGACGGGGGTTCTGGAAACACCATATATTTT
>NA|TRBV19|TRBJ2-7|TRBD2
CASSIGTSGSREQYF
TGTGCCAGTAGTATTGGGACTAGCGGGAGCAGAGAGCAGTACTTC
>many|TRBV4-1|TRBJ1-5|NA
CASSQGSGIRPQHF
TGCGCCAGCAGCCAAGGGTCGGGTATACGGCCCCAGCATTTT
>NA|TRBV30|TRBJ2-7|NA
CAWNLDFYEQYF
TGTGCCTGGAACTTAGACTTCTACGAGCAGTACTTC
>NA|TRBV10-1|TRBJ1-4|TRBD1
CASSTDRAGEKLFF
TGCGCCAGCAGTACCGACAGGGCCGGAGAAAAACTGTTTTTT
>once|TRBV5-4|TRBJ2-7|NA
CASSAQTYEQYF
TGTGCCAGCAGCGCCCAGACCTACGAGCAGTACTTC
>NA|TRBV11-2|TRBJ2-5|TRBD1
CASSKHVDRDETQYF
TGTGCCAGCAGCAAACACGTGGACAGGGATGAGACCCAGTACTTC
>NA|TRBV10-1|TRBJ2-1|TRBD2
CASSSGSMGYNEQFF
TGCGCCAGCTCTAGCGGGAGTATGGGTTACAATGAGCAGTTCTTC
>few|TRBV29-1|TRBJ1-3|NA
CSVDVWGDSGNTIYF
TGCAGCGTTGACGTTTGGGGGGACTCTGGAAACACCATATATTTT
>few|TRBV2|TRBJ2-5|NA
CASSEEEETQYF
TGTGCCAGCAGTGAGGAGGAAGAGACCCAGTACTTC
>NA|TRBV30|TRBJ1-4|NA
CAWAGAGNEKLFF
TGTGCCTGGGCAGGGGCAGGGAATGAAAAACTGTTTTTT
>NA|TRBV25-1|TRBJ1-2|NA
CASSDDSIYGYTF
TGTGCCAGCAGTGATGACAGCATCTATGGCTACACCTTC
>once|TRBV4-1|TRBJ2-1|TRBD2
CASRRLAGGNEQFF
TGCGCCAGCCGCAGGCTAGCGGGAGGTAATGAGCAGTTCTTC
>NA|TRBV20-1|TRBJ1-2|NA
CSALASYGYTF
TGCAGTGCCTTGGCATCCTATGGCTACACCTTC
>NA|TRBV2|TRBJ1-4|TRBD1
CASSVPGQGDNEKLFF
TGTGCCAGCAGTGTCCCGGGACAGGGAGATAATGAAAAACTGTTTTTT
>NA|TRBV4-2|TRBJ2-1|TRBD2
CASSRTSGTDSREQFF
TGTGCCAGCAGCCGGACTAGCGGGACGGATTCACGTGAGCAGTTCTTC
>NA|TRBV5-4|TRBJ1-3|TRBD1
CASSSGTGVNTIYF
TGTGCCAGCAGCTCGGGGACAGGGGTCAACACCATATATTTT
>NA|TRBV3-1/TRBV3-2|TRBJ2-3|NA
CASSRTGGAFTGAQYF
TGTGCCAGCAGCCGAACCGGTGGGGCGTTTACCGGTGCGCAGTATTTT
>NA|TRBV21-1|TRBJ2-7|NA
CASSKASSGSFSYEQYF
TGTGCCAGCAGCAAAGCGTCTAGCGGGAGTTTCTCCTACGAGCAGTACTTC
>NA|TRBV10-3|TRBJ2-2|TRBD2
CAISVAGAGELFF
TGTGCCATCAGTGTAGCGGGAGCCGGGGAGCTGTTTTTT
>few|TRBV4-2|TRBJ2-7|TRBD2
CASSQETSGNYEQYF
TGTGCCAGCAGCCAAGAGACTAGCGGAAATTACGAGCAGTACTTC
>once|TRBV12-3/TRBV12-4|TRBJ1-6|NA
CASSFRQDSPLHF
TGTGCCAGCAGTTTTAGGCAGGATTCACCCCTCCACTTT
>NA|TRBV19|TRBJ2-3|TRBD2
CASSSKTSGRAIDTQYF
TGTGCCAGTAGTTCAAAGACTAGCGGGAGGGCGATAGATACGCAGTATTTT
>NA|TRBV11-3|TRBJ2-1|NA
CASSLGQQGNEQFF
TGTGCCAGCAGCTTAGGGCAACAGGGTAATGAGCAGTTCTTC
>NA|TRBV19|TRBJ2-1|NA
CASSIFGADNEQFF
TGTGCCAGTAGTATTTTTGGGGCGGACAATGAGCAGTTCTTC
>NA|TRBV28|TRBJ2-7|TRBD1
CASSPRDRDLPLQYF
TGTGCCAGCAGCCCCCGGGACAGGGACCTCCCCCTGCAGTACTTC
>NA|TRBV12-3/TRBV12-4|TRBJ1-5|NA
CASRSEGDQPQHF
TGTGCCAGCAGGTCAGAGGGCGATCAGCCCCAGCATTTT
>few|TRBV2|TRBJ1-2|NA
CASSGTGGGGYTF
TGTGCCAGCAGTGGAACGGGGGGCGGAGGCTACACCTTC
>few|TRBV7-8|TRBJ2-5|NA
CASSPSLVSSQETQYF
TGTGCCAGCAGCCCGTCCTTGGTGAGCTCCCAAGAGACCCAGTACTTC
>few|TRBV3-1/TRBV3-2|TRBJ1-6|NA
CASSLLQGAYNSPLHF
TGTGCCAGCAGCCTTTTACAGGGAGCTTATAATTCACCCCTCCACTTT
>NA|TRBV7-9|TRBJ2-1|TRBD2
CASSLGGTSGGRFF
TGTGCCAGCAGCTTAGGGGGGACTAGCGGCGGGAGGTTCTTC
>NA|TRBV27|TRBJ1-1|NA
CASSPESVVQDTEAFF
TGTGCCAGCAGTCCCGAGAGTGTGGTCCAGGACACTGAAGCTTTCTTT
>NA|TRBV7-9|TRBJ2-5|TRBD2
CASSPPTLGLAGIKETQYF
TGTGCCAGCAGCCCCCCTACCCTGGGCCTAGCGGGGATAAAAGAGACCCAGTACTTC
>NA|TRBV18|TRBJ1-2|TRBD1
CASSPETGVHGYTF
TGTGCCAGCTCACCAGAGACAGGGGTTCATGGCTACACCTTC
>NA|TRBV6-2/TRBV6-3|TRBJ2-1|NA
CASSQRTSSYNEQFF
TGTGCCAGCAGTCAGAGGACAAGCTCCTACAATGAGCAGTTCTTC
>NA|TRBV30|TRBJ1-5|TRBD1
CALTGGAGNQPQHF
TGTGCCTTGACAGGGGGCGCGGGCAATCAGCCCCAGCATTTT
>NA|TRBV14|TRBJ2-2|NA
CASSQDRVYTGELFF
TGTGCCAGCAGCCAAGATCGGGTCTACACCGGGGAGCTGTTTTTT
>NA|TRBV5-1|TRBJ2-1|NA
CASSFHRDIQFDNEQFF
TGCGCCAGCAGCTTCCATAGGGACATCCAATTCGACAATGAGCAGTTCTTC
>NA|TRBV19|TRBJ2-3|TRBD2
CASSILAGVTDTQYF
TGTGCCAGTAGTATTCTAGCGGGAGTAACAGATACGCAGTATTTT
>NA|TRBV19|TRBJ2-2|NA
CASSPDGGRTGELFF
TGTGCCAGTAGCCCCGACGGGGGTAGGACCGGGGAGCTGTTTTTT
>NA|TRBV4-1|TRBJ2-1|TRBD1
CASRLVWDRAYNEQFF
TGCGCCAGCAGGCTGGTATGGGACAGGGCATACAATGAGCAGTTCTTC
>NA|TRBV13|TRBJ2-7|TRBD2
CASSDLAGVSEQYF
TGTGCCAGCAGCGACCTAGCGGGAGTCAGCGAGCAGTACTTC
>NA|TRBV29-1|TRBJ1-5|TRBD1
CSVVSPVDRGLNQPQHF
TGCAGCGTTGTTTCCCCGGTGGACAGGGGCCTTAATCAGCCCCAGCATTTT
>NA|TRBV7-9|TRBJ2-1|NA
CASIIVPSFNEQFF
TGTGCCAGCATCATAGTCCCTAGTTTCAATGAGCAGTTCTTC
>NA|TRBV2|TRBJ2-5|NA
CASRGSGETQYF
TGTGCCAGCAGGGGGTCGGGGGAGACCCAGTACTTC
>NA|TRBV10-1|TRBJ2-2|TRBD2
CASRKAGATGELFF
TGCGCCAGCAGGAAAGCGGGAGCCACCGGGGAGCTGTTTTTT
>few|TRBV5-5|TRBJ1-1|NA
CASSFQGNTEAFF
TGTGCCAGCAGCTTTCAGGGGAACACTGAAGCTTTCTTT
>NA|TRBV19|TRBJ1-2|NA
CASSRNEGAASRYTF
TGTGCCAGTAGTAGAAACGAGGGAGCCGCCTCACGCTACACCTTC
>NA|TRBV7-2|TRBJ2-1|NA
CASSKSRENNEQFF
TGTGCCAGCAGTAAGTCACGGGAGAACAATGAGCAGTTCTTC
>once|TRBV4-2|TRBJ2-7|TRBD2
CASTQGLAGTYEQYF
TGTGCCAGCACCCAAGGACTAGCGGGGACCTACGAGCAGTACTTC
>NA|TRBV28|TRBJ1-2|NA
CAIQNSPYGYTF
TGTGCCATCCAGAATTCCCCCTATGGCTACACCTTC
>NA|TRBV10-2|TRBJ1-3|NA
CASSDPGVSLGNTIYF
TGCGCCAGCAGTGATCCGGGGGTGAGCCTTGGAAACACCATATATTTT